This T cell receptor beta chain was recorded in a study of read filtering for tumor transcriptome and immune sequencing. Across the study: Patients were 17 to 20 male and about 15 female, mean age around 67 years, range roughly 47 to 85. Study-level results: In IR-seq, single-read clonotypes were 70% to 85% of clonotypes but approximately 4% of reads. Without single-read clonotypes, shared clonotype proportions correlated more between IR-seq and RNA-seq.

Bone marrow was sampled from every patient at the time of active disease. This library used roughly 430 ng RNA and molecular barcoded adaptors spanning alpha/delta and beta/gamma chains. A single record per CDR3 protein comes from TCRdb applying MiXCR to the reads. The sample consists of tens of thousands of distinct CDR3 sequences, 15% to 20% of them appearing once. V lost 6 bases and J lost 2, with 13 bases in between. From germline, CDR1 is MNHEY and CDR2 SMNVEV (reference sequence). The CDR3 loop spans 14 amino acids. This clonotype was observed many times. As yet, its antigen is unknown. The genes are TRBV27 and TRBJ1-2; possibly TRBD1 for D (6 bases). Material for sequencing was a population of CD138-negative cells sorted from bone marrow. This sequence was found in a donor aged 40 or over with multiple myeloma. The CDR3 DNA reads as TGTGCCAGCAGAGGAGTAACAGGGAACTATGGCTACACCTTC. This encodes CASRGVTGNYGYTF.